This TCR beta chain was recorded in a study of human T cells and chemical hapten exposure. TCRdb called the RACE reads again in MiXCR, with one record for every CDR3 protein. Of around 380,000 distinct CDR3 sequences listed, 5.5% are singletons. This CDR3 contains 14 residues. Germline loops: CDR1 DFQATT, CDR2 SNEGSKA (reference sequence). Trimming left V 0 bases short and J 1 base short, with 10 bases between. This sample's time point: pre-sensitization, week 0. The treatment is: therapeutic diphenylcyclopropenone sensitization with weekly scalp DPC. The chain couples TRBV20-1 to TRBJ2-7, with D unclear. The TCR comes from a woman in her late teens or twenties with alopecia areata. Some clones in this sample may be carry-over from other donors' samples. Material: whole blood, obtained in connection with sensitization to the hapten diphenylcyclopropenone (DPC). The CDR3 DNA is TGCAGTGCTAGAGACATAGAACTATCCTACGAGCAGTACTTC. Amino acid sequence: CSARDIELSYEQYF.